This T cell receptor (beta chain) was found in a study of blood T cells in healthy people across ages. V trimming: 6 bases; J trimming: 4 bases; junction bases outside the gene matches: 8. Germline CDR1 reads WNHNN; CDR2 reads SYGVQD (reference sequence). The CDR3 loop spans 14 amino acids. PBMCs were isolated at a quantity of at least 6.5 million per sample. Together with a sample-barcoded 5' primer, a J-beta primer mix was included in a second PCR lasting about 6 to 12 cycles. TCRdb ran MiXCR on the 5' RACE reads and lists one entry per CDR3 protein. The sample holds roughly 1,300,000 distinct CDR3 sequences, around 59% seen once.

This sequence joins TRBV10-1 and TRBJ2-5, with 7 bases aligning to TRBD1. Sequencing was carried out using blood. The source of this sequence is a man younger than 35 in good health. Written as DNA, the CDR3 is TGCGCCAGCAGCGATAGACAGGGTCCAGAGACCCAGTACTTC. Encoded protein: CASSDRQGPETQYF.